This is a list of T cell receptor beta chains from one sample in a study of blood T cell repertoires in COVID-19. Sequencing used immunoSEQ multiplex PCR; TCRdb keeps in-frame clones, though not all of them. The sample has more than 110,000 clones; about 86% are singletons. Sample: peripheral blood. These receptor sequences come from a woman aged 55-70 years with acute or convalescent COVID-19. Both conserved end residues are part of each CDR3. A D gene is named only where the DNA matches it firmly. Only part of the rows carry a size: once, few, many, or a class if the clone is expanded.

>TRBD2|TRBV6-5|NA|TRBJ2-1
TGTGCCAGCAGTTACGGGGGGGGGAATGAGCAGTTCTTC
CASSYGGGNEQFF
>TRBD2|TRBV2|once|TRBJ2-2
TGTGCCAGCAGCCGCGGGAGGTTAAACACCGGGGAGCTGTTTTTT
CASSRGRLNTGELFF
>NA|TRBV27|NA|TRBJ1-1
TGTGCCAGCAGTTCTCGTAGGATAGCAGAGAGAAGAGGGGAAGCTTTCTTT
CASSSRRIAERRGEAFF
>NA|TRBV6-5|NA|TRBJ2-7
TGTGCCAGCAGTTACGGGCGGAGACAGGCCTACGAGCAGTACTTC
CASSYGRRQAYEQYF
>NA|TRBV5-4|NA|TRBJ2-7
TGTGCCAGCAGCGCAAGTAGCGGCACCTACGAGCAGTACTTC
CASSASSGTYEQYF
>TRBD1|TRBV5-1|NA|TRBJ1-2
TGCGCCAGCAGTTCAGGACAGGGCCCTTATGGCTACACCTTC
CASSSGQGPYGYTF
>TRBD2|TRBV6-6|once|TRBJ2-2
TGTGCCAGCAGTTACGAGGGAGGGCTTAGCGGGGAGCTGTTTTTT
CASSYEGGLSGELFF
>NA|TRBV5-5|NA|TRBJ1-1
TGTGCCAGCAGCGCATCACACCTGAACACTGAAGCTTTCTTT
CASSASHLNTEAFF
>NA|TRBV7-8|NA|TRBJ2-7
TGTGCCAGCAGCTTAAGGGGCAGGGGAGAGCAGTACTTC
CASSLRGRGEQYF
>NA|TRBV7-2|NA|TRBJ2-7
TGTGCCAGCAGCGTTACAGGTTCCTACGAGCAGTACTTC
CASSVTGSYEQYF
>NA|TRBV7-2|NA|TRBJ2-5
TGTGCCAGCAGCTTTACTAGAGTCCTGGAGACCCAGTACTTC
CASSFTRVLETQYF
>NA|TRBV27|NA|TRBJ2-1
TGTGCCAGCGTTGGACACCACAATGAGCAGTTCTTC
CASVGHHNEQFF
>NA|TRBV6-1|NA|TRBJ1-1
TGTGCCAGCAGTGAAGCGGGGCTGAACACTGAAGCTTTCTTT
CASSEAGLNTEAFF
>NA|TRBV28|NA|TRBJ1-2
TGTGCCAGCAGTTTGACACCGGGGGCGGGGGGTAATGGCTACACCTTC
CASSLTPGAGGNGYTF
>TRBD1|TRBV28|NA|TRBJ2-1
TGTGCCAGCAGTTCCGGGACAGGGGTAAACAATGAGCAGTTCTTC
CASSSGTGVNNEQFF
>TRBD1|TRBV19|NA|TRBJ1-5
TGTGCCAGTAGGCAGACAGGGACGCAGCCCCAGCATTTT
CASRQTGTQPQHF
>TRBD1|TRBV5-1|NA|TRBJ2-1
TGCGCCAGCAGCTTCTCCGAGACAGGGAACGGTGGTGAGCAGTTCTTC
CASSFSETGNGGEQFF
>TRBD1|TRBV4-1|NA|TRBJ1-6
TGCGCCAGCAGCCAAGAGGACAGGTCATCACCCCTCCACTTT
CASSQEDRSSPLHF
>TRBD2|TRBV7-9|NA|TRBJ2-1
TGTGCCAGCACCCTCGGGACTACTTACAATGAGCAGTTCTTC
CASTLGTTYNEQFF
>TRBD1|TRBV9|NA|TRBJ1-6
TGTGCCAGCAGCGTTGGGACAGACCCACTACATTCACCCCTCCACTTT
CASSVGTDPLHSPLHF
>TRBD2|TRBV6-5|NA|TRBJ2-7
TGTGCCAGCAGTTTGACTAGCGGGAGCTCCGAGCAGTACTTC
CASSLTSGSSEQYF
>NA|TRBV28|NA|TRBJ1-1
TGTGCCAGCAGTTTATTAGGGGTCTCGGGAGACACTGAAGCTTTCTTT
CASSLLGVSGDTEAFF
>NA|TRBV19|NA|TRBJ2-3
TGTGCCAGTAGTATGAGAGTAGTAGATACGCAGTATTTT
CASSMRVVDTQYF
>NA|TRBV6-5|NA|TRBJ2-1
TGTGCCAGCAGTTATAGTAGGAGTAATGAGCAGTTCTTC
CASSYSRSNEQFF
>NA|TRBV21-1|NA|TRBJ2-1
TGTGCCAGCAGCAGGGACCCGGGACTAGATGTCAATGAGCAGTTCTTC
CASSRDPGLDVNEQFF
>TRBD2|TRBV29-1|NA|TRBJ2-5
TGCAGCGCTCTACGACTAGCGGGAGGGCCTCTATCCTCGCAAGAGACCCAGTACTTC
CSALRLAGGPLSSQETQYF
>NA|TRBV28|NA|TRBJ1-5
TGTGCCAGCAGTTTATATTCCGGGTCCCAGCCCCAGCATTTT
CASSLYSGSQPQHF
>NA|TRBV7-9|few|TRBJ1-2
TGTGCCAGCAGTATGGGGGGAACTAACTATGGCTACACCTTC
CASSMGGTNYGYTF
>NA|TRBV20-1|NA|TRBJ1-5
TGCAGTGCTAGTACGGGGGTAAACAATCAGCCCCAGCATTTT
CSASTGVNNQPQHF